The 3 T cell receptor delta chains in this list originate from one sample, sequenced in a study of γδ T cells in repeated Plasmodium falciparum infection. TCRdb made new clone calls on the multiplex PCR reads using CATT. Here the sample spans 75,000 to 95,000 delta-chain clones, roughly 0.9% being singletons. Bulk repertoires came from Vgamma9/Vdelta2+ or Vdelta2-negative gammadelta T cells flow-sorted from PBMC. The sequenced sample consisted of gamma-delta T cells from blood. These receptors were taken from a pool of human donors (malaria-infected and uninfected, not separated).

This clone was seen at least ten times. The TCRdb protein, from a much larger clone, departs from this DNA's translation at residue 10, likely by read error; the protein shown derives from the DNA. The chain carries TRDV2 and TRDJ1, with TRDD3 identical over 7 bases. This CDR3 has 17 residues. Trimming cost V 7 bases and J 1 base; bases outside gene matches: 17. The germline V gene encodes CDR1 GEAIGNYY and CDR2 EKD. The CDR3 DNA follows: TGTGCCTGCGACCGGATGGGGGGATCTTCGGGCACCGATAAACTCATCTTT. Amino acids: CACDRMGGSSGTDKLIF.

This clone was observed a few times. TCRdb pairs this DNA with a much larger clone's protein that differs at residue 12, likely a read error; the protein shown was translated from the DNA. The V call is TRDV1, the J call TRDJ4; 11 bases agree with TRDD3. Since TCRdb gives no J gene, matching the DNA to germline was used here to assign it. Trimming at V came to 3 bases and at J to 0 bases, leaving 24 bases not matched to a gene. This CDR3 spans 22 amino acids. Germline V gene lookup returns CDR1 TSWWSYY and CDR2 QGS. The CDR3 reads CALGELPPLKSAGGYRARPLIF. The CDR3, as DNA: TGTGCTCTTGGGGAGCTTCCCCCTCTAAAGAGTGCTGGGGGATACAGAGCCAGACCCCTGATCTTT.

The table lists this clone with a few counts. This is likely an artifact of a read error, given a far larger clone one base away. Other DNA sequences in the sample encode the same CDR3. The gene calls are TRDV2 and TRDJ1; D gene ambiguous. The CDR3 covers 19 residues. Germline V gene lookup returns CDR1 GEAIGNYY and CDR2 EKD. The CDR3 is CACDTEFGGVNKRTDKLIF. The CDR3 DNA follows: TGTGCCTGTGACACCGAATTTGGCGGGGTCAACAAGAGGACCGATAAACTCATATTT.